This T cell receptor (beta chain) derives from a study of blood T cell repertoires in COVID-19. Background on the study: T cells, B-cell-depleted T cells, or PBMCs supplied cDNA or gDNA.

V was clipped by 9 bases and J by 3 bases, with 15 bases between them. This CDR3 spans 14 amino acids. Here immunoSEQ multiplex PCR was the method, and the copy in TCRdb shows in-frame clones only, minus some. Altogether 200,000 to 250,000 clones are present, approximately 81% being singletons, with the ten largest covering more than 9%. The sample taken for sequencing was peripheral blood. This TCR derives from a woman at least 80 years old with acute or convalescent COVID-19. The chain joins TRBV23-1 to TRBJ1-5, with D perhaps matching TRBD1 (5 bases). TRBV23-1 is an open reading frame whose function is uncertain. CDR3 DNA: TGCGCCAGGGCCCCCGACAGCTACAATCAGCCCCAGCATTTT. It codes for CARAPDSYNQPQHF.